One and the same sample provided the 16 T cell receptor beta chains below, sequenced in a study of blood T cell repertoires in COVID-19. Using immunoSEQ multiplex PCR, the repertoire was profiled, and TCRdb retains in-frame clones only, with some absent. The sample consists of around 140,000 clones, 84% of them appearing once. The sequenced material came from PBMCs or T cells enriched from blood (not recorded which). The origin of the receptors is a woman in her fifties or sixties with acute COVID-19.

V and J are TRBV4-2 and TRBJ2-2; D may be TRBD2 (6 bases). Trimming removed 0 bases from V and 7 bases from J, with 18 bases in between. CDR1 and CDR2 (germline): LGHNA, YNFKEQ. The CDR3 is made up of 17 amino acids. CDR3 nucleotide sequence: TGTGCCAGCAGCCAAGATTCACGTCGGGAGTATTACGGGGAGCTGTTTTTT. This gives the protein CASSQDSRREYYGELFF.

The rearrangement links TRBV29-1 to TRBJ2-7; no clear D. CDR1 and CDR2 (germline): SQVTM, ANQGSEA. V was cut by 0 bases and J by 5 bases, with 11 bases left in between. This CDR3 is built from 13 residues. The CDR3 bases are TGCAGCGTTGAAGAGACACTCCTAAACGAGCAGTACTTC. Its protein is CSVEETLLNEQYF.

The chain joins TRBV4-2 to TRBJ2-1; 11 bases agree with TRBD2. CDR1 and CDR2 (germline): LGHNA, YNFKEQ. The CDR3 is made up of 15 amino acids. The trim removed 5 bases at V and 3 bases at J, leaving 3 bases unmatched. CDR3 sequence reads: CASSEGTSGYNEQFF. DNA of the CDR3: TGTGCCAGCAGCGAAGGGACTAGCGGCTACAATGAGCAGTTCTTC.

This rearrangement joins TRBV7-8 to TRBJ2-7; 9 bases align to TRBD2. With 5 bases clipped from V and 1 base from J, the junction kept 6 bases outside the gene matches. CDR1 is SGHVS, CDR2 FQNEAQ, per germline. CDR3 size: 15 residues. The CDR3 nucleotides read TGTGCCAGCAGCCCCCGGACTAGCGATTCCTACGAGCAGTACTTC. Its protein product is CASSPRTSDSYEQYF.

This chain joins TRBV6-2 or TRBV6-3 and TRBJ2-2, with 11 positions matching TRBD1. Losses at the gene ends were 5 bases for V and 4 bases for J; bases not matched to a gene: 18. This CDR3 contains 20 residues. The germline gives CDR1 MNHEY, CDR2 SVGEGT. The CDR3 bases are TGTGCCAGCAGTCCGTCCCGGGGCGGACAGGGGGCTCGCGGCACCGGGGAGCTGTTTTTT. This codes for CASSPSRGGQGARGTGELFF.

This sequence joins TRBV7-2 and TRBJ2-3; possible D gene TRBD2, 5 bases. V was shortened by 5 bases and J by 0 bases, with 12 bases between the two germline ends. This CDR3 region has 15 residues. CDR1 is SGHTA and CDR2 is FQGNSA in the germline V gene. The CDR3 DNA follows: TGTGCCAGCAGCACAGCGGTCCGGAGCACAGATACGCAGTATTTT. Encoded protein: CASSTAVRSTDTQYF.

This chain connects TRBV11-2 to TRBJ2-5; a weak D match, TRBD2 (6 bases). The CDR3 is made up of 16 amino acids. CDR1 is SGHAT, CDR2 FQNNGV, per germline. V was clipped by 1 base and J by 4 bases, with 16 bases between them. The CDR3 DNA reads TGTGCCAGCAGCTTAGTCTTTACGGGAGCCCTAGAGACCCAGTACTTC. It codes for CASSLVFTGALETQYF. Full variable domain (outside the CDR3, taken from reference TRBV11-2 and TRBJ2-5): EAGVAQSPRYKIIEKRQSVAFWCNPISGHATLYWYQQILGQGPKLLIQFQNNGVVDDSQLPKDRFSAERLKGVDSTLKIQPAKLEDSAVYLCASSLVFTGALETQYFGPGTRLLVL.

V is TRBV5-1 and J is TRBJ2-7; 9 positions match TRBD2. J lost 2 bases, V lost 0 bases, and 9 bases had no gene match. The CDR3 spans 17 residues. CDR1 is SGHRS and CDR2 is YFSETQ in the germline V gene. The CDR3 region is CASSLVSSGAKTYEQYF. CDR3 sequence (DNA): TGCGCCAGCAGCTTGGTGTCTAGCGGGGCTAAAACCTACGAGCAGTACTTC.

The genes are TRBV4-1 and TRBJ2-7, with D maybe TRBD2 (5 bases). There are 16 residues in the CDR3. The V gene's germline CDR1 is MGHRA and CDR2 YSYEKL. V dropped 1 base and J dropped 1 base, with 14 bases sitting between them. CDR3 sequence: CASSQAMTGNSYEQYF. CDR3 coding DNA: TGCGCCAGCAGCCAAGCGATGACGGGAAATTCCTACGAGCAGTACTTC.

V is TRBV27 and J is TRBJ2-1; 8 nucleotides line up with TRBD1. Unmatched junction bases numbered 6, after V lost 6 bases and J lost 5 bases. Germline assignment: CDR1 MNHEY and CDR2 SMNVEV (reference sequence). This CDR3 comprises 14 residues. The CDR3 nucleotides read TGTGCCAGCAGATTGACAGGGGAACACAATGAGCAGTTCTTC. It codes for CASRLTGEHNEQFF.

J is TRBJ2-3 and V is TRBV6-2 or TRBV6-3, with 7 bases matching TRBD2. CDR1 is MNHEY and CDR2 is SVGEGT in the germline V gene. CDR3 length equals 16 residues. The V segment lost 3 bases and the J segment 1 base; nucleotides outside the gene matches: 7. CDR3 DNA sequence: TGTGCCAGCAGTTATAAGGGACTACCCCGCACAGATACGCAGTATTTT. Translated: CASSYKGLPRTDTQYF.

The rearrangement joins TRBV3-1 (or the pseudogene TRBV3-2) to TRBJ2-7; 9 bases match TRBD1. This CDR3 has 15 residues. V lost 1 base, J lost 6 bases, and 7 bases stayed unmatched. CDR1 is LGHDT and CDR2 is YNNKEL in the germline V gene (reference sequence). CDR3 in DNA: TGTGCCAGCAGCCAAGCGGGACAGGGTAGGTCCGAGCAGTACTTC. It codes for CASSQAGQGRSEQYF.

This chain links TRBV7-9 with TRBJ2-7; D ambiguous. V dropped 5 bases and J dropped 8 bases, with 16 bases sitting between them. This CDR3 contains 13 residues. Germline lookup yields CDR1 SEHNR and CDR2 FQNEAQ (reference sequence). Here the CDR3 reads CASSLNSPSQQYF. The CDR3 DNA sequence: TGTGCCAGCAGCCTAAATTCCCCTTCTCAGCAGTACTTC.

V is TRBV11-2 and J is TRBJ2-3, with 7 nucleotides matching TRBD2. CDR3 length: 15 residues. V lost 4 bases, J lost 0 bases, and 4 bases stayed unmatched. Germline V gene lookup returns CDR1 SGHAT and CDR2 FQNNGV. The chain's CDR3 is CASSSIAGSTDTQYF. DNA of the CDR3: TGTGCCAGCAGCTCCATAGCGGGTAGCACAGATACGCAGTATTTT.

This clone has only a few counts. The CDR3 protein is CASSPWLADNSPLHF. For the CDR3, the DNA is TGTGCCAGCAGCCCCTGGTTGGCCGATAATTCACCCCTCCACTTT. The chain couples TRBV5-5 to TRBJ1-6, with unresolved D. CDR1 and CDR2 from the germline V gene are SGHKS and YYEKEE (reference sequence). This CDR3 is 15 amino acids long. The V end was cut by 4 bases, the J end by 5 bases, with 13 bases between.

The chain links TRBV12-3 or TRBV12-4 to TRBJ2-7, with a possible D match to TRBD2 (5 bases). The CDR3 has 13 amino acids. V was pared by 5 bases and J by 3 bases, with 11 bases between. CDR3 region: CASSDNRDYEQYF. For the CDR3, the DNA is TGTGCCAGCAGTGACAACCGGGACTACGAGCAGTACTTC.